The next 24 T cell receptor beta chains were all read from a single sample in a study of T-cell memory formation after mild COVID-19. From the 5' RACE reads, TCRdb called clonotypes with MiXCR, one entry per CDR3 protein. The table has about 110,000 distinct CDR3 sequences, roughly a sixth seen once; the top ten hold over 4.5%. The material sequenced was PBMCs or a T cell subset sorted from them (not recorded which). These receptors were taken from a young man who had mild COVID-19 (a few samples of this study predate the infection). Cell type and time point are not known.

In its sample, this clonotype was seen a few times. The V and J genes are TRBV29-1 and TRBJ2-5; 9 bases align to TRBD2. Losses at the gene ends were 7 bases for V and 2 bases for J; bases not matched to a gene: 2. The CDR3 extends over 12 amino acids. Germline assignment: CDR1 SQVTM and CDR2 ANQGSEA. CDR3 sequence: CSGTSGQETQYF. The CDR3 bases are TGCAGCGGAACTAGCGGGCAAGAGACCCAGTACTTC.

The chain has TRBV25-1 and TRBJ2-5, with D uncertain. The CDR3 is 12 amino acids. Germline V gene data show CDR1 as MGHDK and CDR2 as SYGVNS. Trimming removed 2 bases from V and 5 bases from J, with 6 bases in between. CDR3 bases: TGTGCCAGCAGTGAAGGAGAGGAGACCCAGTACTTC. Its translation: CASSEGEETQYF.

The chain is built from TRBV6-2 or TRBV6-3 and TRBJ2-6; either TRBD1 or TRBD2 may supply D (5 bases each). The CDR3 is made up of 16 amino acids. Germline assignment: CDR1 MNHEY and CDR2 SVGEGT. The V gene lost 7 bases and the J gene lost 3 bases, with 16 bases spanning the gap. The CDR3 DNA reads TGTGCCAGCAATGATCGGGGCAGCTATGGGGCCAACGTCCTGACTTTC. Its translation is CASNDRGSYGANVLTF.

CDR3 region: CASSKRGAFLLNEQYF. CDR3 bases: TGTGCCAGCAGCAAGCGGGGGGCCTTTCTCCTGAACGAGCAGTACTTC. The chain links TRBV3-1 to TRBJ2-7; 9 nucleotides agree with TRBD2. J lost 5 bases, V lost 5 bases, and 13 bases had no gene match. The germline gives CDR1 LGHDT, CDR2 YNNKEL (reference sequence). This CDR3 contains 16 residues.

At least ten counts were recorded for this clonotype. This rearrangement joins TRBV9 to TRBJ2-1; 11 bases align to TRBD2. CDR1 is SGDLS and CDR2 is YYNGEE in the germline V gene. CDR3 length equals 18 residues. J was trimmed by 3 bases and V by 0 bases; bases with no gene match: 8. CDR3: CASSVALSSGGLYNEQFF. CDR3 nucleotides: TGTGCCAGCAGCGTAGCTTTGTCTAGCGGGGGGCTCTACAATGAGCAGTTCTTC.

Ten or more counts support this clonotype. This chain uses TRBV4-3 with TRBJ2-7, with D possibly being TRBD1 (6 bases). CDR1 is LGHNA, CDR2 YSLEER, per germline. The CDR3 totals 14 residues. V was pared by 4 bases and J by 3 bases, with 13 bases between. The CDR3 loop reads CASSPHRADYEQYF. As DNA, the CDR3 is TGCGCCAGCAGCCCTCACAGGGCAGACTACGAGCAGTACTTC.

This chain links TRBV4-1 with TRBJ1-4, with 8 bases aligning to TRBD1. Germline V gene data show CDR1 as MGHRA and CDR2 as YSYEKL. The CDR3 loop spans 16 amino acids. Losses at the gene ends were 1 base for V and 10 bases for J; bases not matched to a gene: 11. CDR3 region: CASSQGPGTGLGKLFF. The CDR3, as DNA: TGCGCCAGCAGCCAAGGCCCCGGGACAGGCCTGGGAAAACTGTTTTTT.

This clonotype showed up just a few times. This sequence joins TRBV7-2 and TRBJ1-2, with D possibly TRBD1 on 6 matching bases. The germline V and J ends were trimmed by 0 bases and 4 bases, with 15 bases remaining between them. CDR3 length equals 16 residues. The germline V gene encodes CDR1 SGHTA and CDR2 FQGNSA. In nucleotides, the CDR3 is TGTGCCAGCAGCTTAGCTCATGGGGGGGCCTCCTATGGCTACACCTTC. Protein sequence: CASSLAHGGASYGYTF.

Many counts were recorded for this clonotype. The chain has TRBV12-3 or TRBV12-4 and TRBJ1-4; the D is unclear. The CDR3 runs 14 residues. Between the trimmed V and J ends, which lost 3 bases and 3 bases, there was a span of 8 bases. This CDR3 is CASSFSAANEKLFF. The CDR3 DNA follows: TGTGCCAGCAGTTTCTCCGCGGCTAATGAAAAACTGTTTTTT.

The table lists this clonotype with many counts. The chain uses TRBV5-1 and TRBJ2-7; 7 nucleotides align to TRBD1. The CDR3 loop spans 15 amino acids. Per germline, CDR1 SGHRS and CDR2 YFSETQ. J lost 3 bases, V lost 1 base, and 7 bases had no gene match. DNA for the CDR3: TGCGCCAGCAGCTTGAAGCCAGGGGGTCTCTACGAGCAGTACGTC. Translating it yields CASSLKPGGLYEQYV.

The sample holds a few counts of this clonotype. The chain combines TRBV7-2 with TRBJ2-2; 8 bases are shared with TRBD2. Germline values: CDR1 SGHTA, CDR2 FQGNSA. The J segment lost 7 bases and the V segment lost 5 bases, leaving 12 bases of the junction unmatched. The CDR3 extends over 16 amino acids. The CDR3 nucleotides read TGTGCCAGCAGCCTTCCGACTAGCGCTCGCGGCGGGGAGCTGTTTTTT. Its translation: CASSLPTSARGGELFF.

This clonotype was counted between two and nine times. V gene TRBV9 combines with J gene TRBJ2-5, with 12 bases aligning to TRBD2. V lost 3 bases, J lost 5 bases, and 8 bases stayed unmatched. CDR1 and CDR2 from the germline V gene are SGDLS and YYNGEE. The CDR3 runs 16 residues. The CDR3 protein is CASSANTGLAGETQYF. For the CDR3, the DNA is TGTGCCAGCAGCGCTAACACCGGACTAGCGGGGGAGACCCAGTACTTC.

The chain recombines TRBV7-2 with TRBJ2-2; D is undetermined. V was clipped by 7 bases and J by 7 bases, with 16 bases between them. The germline CDR1 and CDR2 sequences are SGHTA and FQGNSA. This CDR3 comprises 14 residues. The CDR3 DNA reads as TGTGCCAGCACCCTCAGCCCCCAGAGCGGGGAGCTGTTTTTT. Its protein is CASTLSPQSGELFF.

The chain combines TRBV2 with TRBJ2-1; tentative D call: TRBD2 (5 bases). The CDR3 has 11 amino acids. The ends were cut back, 6 bases at V and 14 bases at J, with 14 bases in the middle. The germline CDR1 and CDR2 sequences are SNHLY and FYNNEI. The CDR3 is CASRGFQREFF. The CDR3 nucleotides are TGTGCCAGCAGGGGCTTCCAGAGGGAGTTCTTC. The full variable domain, with the rest looked up from reference TRBV2 and TRBJ2-1, is EPEVTQTPSHQVTQMGQEVILRCVPISNHLYFYWYRQILGQKVEFLVSFYNNEISEKSEIFDDQFSVERPDGSNFTLKIRSTKLEDSAMYFCASRGFQREFFGPGTRLTVL.

This clonotype was picked up a small number of times. V is TRBV5-1 and J is TRBJ1-3, with D uncertain. Trimming removed 5 bases at V and 0 bases at J, with 9 bases between. Germline values: CDR1 SGHRS, CDR2 YFSETQ. The CDR3 covers 14 residues. Here the CDR3 reads CASSRDPSGNTIYF. The CDR3 DNA reads as TGCGCCAGCAGTCGGGATCCCTCTGGAAACACCATATATTTT.

V is TRBV12-3 or TRBV12-4 and J is TRBJ2-1; D tentatively reads TRBD1 or TRBD2 (6 bases each). There are 16 residues in the CDR3. With 6 bases removed from V and 5 bases from J, the gap between germline ends came to 20 bases. The CDR3 is CASSPPRGLQDNEQFF. The DNA of the CDR3 is TGTGCCAGCAGCCCGCCACGGGGGCTTCAGGACAATGAGCAGTTCTTC.

This clonotype turned up a few times. V and J are TRBV28 and TRBJ2-1, with 11 nucleotides matching TRBD2. V shed 6 bases and J 6 bases; nucleotides not matched to a gene: 7. The CDR3 consists of 15 residues. In germline, CDR1 is MDHEN, CDR2 SYDVKM. CDR3 sequence reads: CASRGGGTSGNEQFF. The CDR3 region has the DNA TGTGCCAGCAGGGGAGGGGGGACTAGCGGCAATGAGCAGTTCTTC.

This chain uses TRBV4-2 with TRBJ1-1; 7 nucleotides line up with TRBD1. The germline gives CDR1 LGHNA, CDR2 YNFKEQ. Trimming at V came to 6 bases and at J to 4 bases, leaving 8 bases not matched to a gene. The CDR3 runs 14 residues. CDR3 sequence: CASSPGQESTEAFF. CDR3 nucleotide sequence: TGTGCCAGCAGTCCTGGACAGGAGAGCACTGAAGCTTTCTTT.

V gene TRBV7-2 combines with J gene TRBJ1-3, with TRBD1 as a possible D gene (5 bases). V was clipped by 2 bases and J by 3 bases, with 11 bases between them. The CDR3 runs 15 residues. Germline V CDR1 and CDR2: SGHTA, FQGNSA. CDR3 loop: CASSLSGRDGNTIYF. The CDR3 coding sequence is TGTGCCAGCAGCTTATCCGGCAGGGATGGAAACACCATATATTTT.

This clonotype was seen at least ten times. The chain uses TRBV20-1 and TRBJ2-5, with a tentative D call TRBD1 (6 bases). This CDR3 is 12 amino acids long. Germline loops: CDR1 DFQATT, CDR2 SNEGSKA (reference sequence). Trimming left V 7 bases short and J 5 bases short, with 14 bases between. CDR3 sequence (DNA): TGCAGTGGGTACAGGGCTGAGGAGACCCAGTACTTC. It translates to CSGYRAEETQYF.

V and J are TRBV6-5 and TRBJ2-3; D is uncertain. Germline CDR1 is MNHEY and CDR2 is SVGAGI. This CDR3 has 16 residues. Between the trimmed V and J ends, which lost 0 bases and 2 bases, there was a span of 12 bases. Here the CDR3 DNA reads TGTGCCAGCAGTTACTCGATGGCAGACCTCACAGATACGCAGTATTTT. Its translation: CASSYSMADLTDTQYF.

This chain links TRBV5-1 with TRBJ2-4, with 10 bases aligning to TRBD2. Germline V gene data show CDR1 as SGHRS and CDR2 as YFSETQ. Trimming removed 2 bases from V and 6 bases from J; junction bases left unmatched: 8. The CDR3 runs 16 residues. The CDR3 loop is CASSFVSGGLGNIQYF. CDR3 bases: TGCGCCAGCAGCTTTGTTAGCGGGGGGCTCGGAAACATTCAGTACTTC.

Ten or more counts support this clonotype. The chain recombines TRBV7-2 with TRBJ1-1; 8 bases align to TRBD1. V shed 4 bases and J 5 bases; nucleotides not matched to a gene: 6. CDR1 is SGHTA, CDR2 FQGNSA, per germline. CDR3 length: 14 amino acids. This chain's CDR3 is CASSSYRGWTEAFF. The CDR3 DNA reads TGTGCCAGCAGCTCCTACAGGGGGTGGACTGAAGCTTTCTTT.

This clonotype was seen only a few times. This chain joins TRBV10-3 and TRBJ2-3; D is ambiguous. This CDR3 contains 13 residues. Trimming removed 0 bases at V and 2 bases at J, with 3 bases between. Germline V lookup: CDR1 ENHRY, CDR2 SYGVKD. The CDR3 reads CAISESNTDTQYF. Here the CDR3 DNA reads TGTGCCATCAGTGAGTCGAACACAGATACGCAGTATTTT.